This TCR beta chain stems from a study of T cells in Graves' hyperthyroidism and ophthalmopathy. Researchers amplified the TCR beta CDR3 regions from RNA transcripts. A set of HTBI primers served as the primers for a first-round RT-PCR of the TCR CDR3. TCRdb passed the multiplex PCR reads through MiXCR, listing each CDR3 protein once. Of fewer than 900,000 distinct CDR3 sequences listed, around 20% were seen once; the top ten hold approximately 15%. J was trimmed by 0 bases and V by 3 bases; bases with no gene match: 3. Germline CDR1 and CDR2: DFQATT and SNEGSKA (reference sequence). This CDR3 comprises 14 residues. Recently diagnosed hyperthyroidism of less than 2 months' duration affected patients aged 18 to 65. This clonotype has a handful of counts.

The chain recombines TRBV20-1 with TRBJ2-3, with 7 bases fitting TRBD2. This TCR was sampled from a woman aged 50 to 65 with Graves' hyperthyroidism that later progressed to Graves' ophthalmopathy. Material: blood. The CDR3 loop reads CSASRLASTDTQYF. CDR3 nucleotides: TGCAGTGCTAGTCGACTAGCTAGCACAGATACGCAGTATTTT.